This is a list of T cell receptor beta chains from one sample in a study of blood T cell repertoires in COVID-19. TCRdb's copy holds only in-frame clones and misses some; the assay was immunoSEQ multiplex PCR. Among a few hundred thousand clones listed, 70% to 90% were seen once. Material for sequencing was peripheral blood. Receptors originate from a woman in her thirties with active or convalescent COVID-19. The CDR3 runs from the conserved cysteine through the conserved F or W. Fields, in order: clone size, D gene, V gene, J gene, CDR3 protein, CDR3 DNA. D genes are given only for firm matches. Part of the rows lack a size; the others show once, few, many or a class for expanded clones.

-	-	TRBV7-2	TRBJ2-1	CTSSLESQGYYNEQFF	TGTACCAGCAGCTTAGAGTCCCAGGGGTACTACAATGAGCAGTTCTTC
-	-	TRBV21-1	TRBJ1-2	CASRKLANTGEHGYGYTF	TGTGCCAGCAGGAAACTGGCAAATACAGGGGAGCACGGCTATGGCTACACCTTC
-	-	TRBV5-5	TRBJ1-2	CASRFRDTPTNYGYTF	TGTGCCAGCAGATTCCGGGACACCCCAACTAACTATGGCTACACCTTC
few	-	TRBV19	TRBJ1-2	CASSSPFQGYTF	TGTGCCAGTAGCTCCCCATTTCAGGGCTACACCTTC
-	-	TRBV21-1	TRBJ1-1	CASSKGDRFHTEAFF	TGTGCCAGCAGCAAGGGGGACAGGTTTCACACTGAAGCTTTCTTT
-	-	TRBV27	TRBJ1-1	CASSLLMNTEAFF	TGTGCCAGCAGTTTATTAATGAACACTGAAGCTTTCTTT
-	-	TRBV9	TRBJ1-3	CASSVAIRGSGGNTIYF	TGTGCCAGCAGCGTAGCAATTAGAGGGTCGGGCGGAAACACCATATATTTT
-	TRBD1	TRBV6-5	TRBJ1-5	CASSYSQGGRLHF	TGTGCCAGCAGTTACTCGCAGGGGGGTCGCTTGCATTTT
-	-	TRBV4-1	TRBJ2-5	CASSQDRPGKGETQYF	TGCGCCAGCAGCCAAGATCGTCCAGGGAAAGGGGAGACCCAGTACTTC
-	-	TRBV30	TRBJ1-1	CAWSVSRGAFF	TGTGCCTGGAGTGTTTCCAGGGGAGCTTTCTTT
-	-	TRBV11-1	TRBJ2-5	CASSSRPRGQETQYF	TGTGCCAGCAGCTCCCGGCCCAGGGGCCAAGAGACCCAGTACTTC
-	-	TRBV20-1	TRBJ2-3	CSARLDTQYF	TGCAGTGCTAGACTCGATACGCAGTATTTT
-	TRBD1	TRBV9	TRBJ2-2	CASSQDRVGIGELFF	TGTGCCAGCAGCCAAGACAGGGTGGGAATCGGGGAGCTGTTTTTT
-	-	TRBV19	TRBJ1-1	CASSFRETEAFF	TGTGCCAGTAGCTTCAGGGAAACTGAAGCTTTCTTT
-	TRBD2	TRBV6-2/TRBV6-3	TRBJ2-7	CASSYPPGGAYEQYF	TGTGCCAGCAGTTACCCACCGGGGGGGGCCTACGAGCAGTACTTC
few	-	TRBV5-1	TRBJ1-2	CASSLEGHPNYGYTF	TGCGCCAGCAGCTTGGAGGGACACCCAAACTATGGCTACACCTTC
-	TRBD1	TRBV28	TRBJ1-3	CASSNRGRLSGNTIYF	TGTGCCAGCAGTAACAGGGGTCGACTCTCTGGAAACACCATATATTTT
-	-	TRBV9	TRBJ2-7	CASSPLGTSYEQYF	TGTGCCAGCAGCCCCCTAGGCACCAGCTACGAGCAGTACTTC
-	TRBD1	TRBV7-2	TRBJ2-5	CASSDKRTGSQETQYF	TGTGCCAGCAGCGACAAAAGGACAGGGAGTCAAGAGACCCAGTACTTC
once	-	TRBV27	TRBJ1-2	CASSLKQGSDYTF	TGTGCCAGCAGTTTAAAACAGGGCTCCGACTACACCTTC
-	-	TRBV7-2	TRBJ2-1	CASSLVRHNEQFF	TGTGCCAGCAGCTTAGTGCGCCACAATGAGCAGTTCTTC
-	TRBD1	TRBV19	TRBJ1-6	CASTLGQVNSPLHF	TGTGCCAGTACCTTAGGACAGGTCAATTCACCCCTCCACTTT
-	TRBD2	TRBV7-2	TRBJ2-3	CASSPLRLAGTDTQYF	TGTGCCAGCAGCCCCCTACGACTAGCGGGCACAGATACGCAGTATTTT
-	-	TRBV5-1	TRBJ2-3	CASSSGTLTDTQYF	TGCGCCAGCAGCTCCGGGACTCTCACAGATACGCAGTATTTT
few	-	TRBV6-5	TRBJ1-2	CASSHRVENGYTF	TGTGCCAGCAGCCACAGGGTGGAGAATGGCTACACCTTC
few	-	TRBV28	TRBJ1-2	CAAQGEIFSGYTF	TGTGCCGCACAGGGTGAGATATTTAGTGGCTACACCTTC
-	-	TRBV7-2	TRBJ2-7	CASSLGGGHYEQYF	TGTGCCAGCAGCTTAGGCGGAGGTCACTACGAGCAGTACTTC
-	TRBD1	TRBV28	TRBJ2-7	CASRPGQGSYEQYF	TGTGCCAGCAGACCGGGACAGGGGTCCTACGAGCAGTACTTC
-	-	TRBV5-8	TRBJ1-2	CASSLAATGYGYTF	TGTGCCAGCAGCTTGGCCGCCACTGGCTATGGCTACACCTTC
-	-	TRBV7-6	TRBJ1-4	CASSASGGIQEKLFF	TGTGCCAGCAGCGCCTCGGGGGGTATACAGGAAAAACTGTTTTTT